The 32 T cell receptor beta chains reported below all come from one sample, sequenced in a study of cytomegalovirus exposure and HLA in healthy donors. The PCR contained 60 Vbeta and 13 Jbeta primers. This table comes from immunoSEQ multiplex PCR, and its TCRdb copy is limited to in-frame clones, with some not included. The sample table includes 45,000 to 60,000 clones. The source material was PBMCs. These receptors were collected from a woman in her thirties or forties in good health and CMV-seronegative.

This chain links TRBV2 with TRBJ1-4, with TRBD1 matching 11 bases. In germline, CDR1 is SNHLY, CDR2 FYNNEI. V lost 7 bases to trimming and J lost 8 bases; unmatched junction nucleotides: 12. This CDR3 has 16 residues. The CDR3 loop is CASTRGQGEIREKLFF. As DNA, the CDR3 is TGTGCCAGCACTCGGGGACAGGGGGAGATAAGGGAAAAACTGTTTTTT.

The chain has TRBV15 and TRBJ1-2; TRBD1 might be the D (5 bases). The CDR3 totals 14 residues. V shed 6 bases and J shed 3 bases, with 14 bases lying between them. The germline gives CDR1 LNHNV, CDR2 YYDKDF (reference sequence). The CDR3: CATRSGDSYYGYTF. Here the CDR3 DNA reads TGTGCCACCAGGTCGGGCGACAGTTACTATGGCTACACCTTC.

The chain recombines TRBV19 with TRBJ1-6, with 7 bases aligning to TRBD1. The CDR3 is 15 amino acids. The V and J ends lost 3 bases and 5 bases, in that order; junction bases with no gene match: 4. Germline V lookup: CDR1 LNHDA, CDR2 SQIVND (reference sequence). The CDR3 here is CASSIGQADNSPLHF. The DNA for the CDR3 is TGTGCCAGTAGTATCGGACAGGCCGATAATTCACCCCTCCACTTT.

The V and J genes are TRBV30 and TRBJ1-3, with a possible D match to TRBD1 (5 bases). The germline V gene has CDR1 GTSNPN and CDR2 SVGIG (reference sequence). V was cut by 4 bases and J by 4 bases, with 17 bases left in between. This CDR3 has 15 residues. The CDR3 spells CAWTGIGRVGNTIYF. Written as DNA, the CDR3 is TGTGCCTGGACCGGAATCGGCAGGGTAGGAAACACCATATATTTT. The variable domain in full, with the rest retrieved from reference TRBV30 and TRBJ1-3, is SQTIHQWPATLVQPVGSPLSLECTVEGTSNPNLYWYRQAAGRGLQLLFYSVGIGQISSEVPQNLSASRPQDRQFILSSKKLLLSDSGFYLCAWTGIGRVGNTIYFGEGSWLTVV.

The chain combines TRBV11-2 with TRBJ2-1; 8 nucleotides match TRBD2. CDR3 length: 19 amino acids. CDR1 and CDR2 from the germline V gene are SGHAT and FQNNGV. With 1 base clipped from V and 5 bases from J, the junction kept 16 bases outside the gene matches. CDR3 sequence: CASSLASLTGLEFDNEQFF. CDR3 coding DNA: TGTGCCAGCAGCTTAGCGTCGCTAACGGGACTAGAGTTCGACAATGAGCAGTTCTTC.

V usage is TRBV5-1 and J usage is TRBJ1-1; 9 bases match TRBD1. The V gene end was trimmed by 4 bases and the J gene end by 3 bases; junction bases not matched to a gene: 1. This CDR3 has 13 amino acids. The germline gives CDR1 SGHRS, CDR2 YFSETQ. CDR3 coding DNA: TGCGCCAGCAGCAGACAGGGGGACACTGAAGCTTTCTTT. Amino acids: CASSRQGDTEAFF.

The chain carries TRBV19 and TRBJ2-1; perhaps TRBD2 as D (7 bases). Trimming left V 7 bases short and J 5 bases short, with 18 bases between. Germline CDR1 and CDR2: LNHDA and SQIVND (reference sequence). There are 15 residues in the CDR3. In DNA form, the CDR3 reads TGTGCCAGTAACGTCCTCGCGGGGGCCGACAATGAGCAGTTCTTC. Translated, it gives CASNVLAGADNEQFF.

This chain joins TRBV28 and TRBJ2-7; possibly TRBD1 for D (5 bases). Germline lookup yields CDR1 MDHEN and CDR2 SYDVKM. CDR3 length equals 17 residues. Trimming took 5 bases from V and 2 from J, leaving 22 bases between them. CDR3 nucleotide sequence: TGTGCCAGCAGTACGCCTTCAGGGAATCCCGCCGCCTACGAGCAGTACTTC. The encoded protein is CASSTPSGNPAAYEQYF.

The chain joins TRBV5-5 to TRBJ1-5; D call uncertain. Germline CDR1 is SGHKS and CDR2 is YYEKEE (reference sequence). This CDR3 has 15 amino acids. Trimming took off 2 bases at V and 4 bases at J, with 13 bases between the two ends. The chain's CDR3 is CASSLELNENQPQHF. In DNA form, the CDR3 reads TGTGCCAGCAGCTTAGAGCTTAATGAGAATCAGCCCCAGCATTTT.

The rearrangement uses TRBV15 and TRBJ2-7; D is unresolved. The CDR3 spans 15 residues. In germline, CDR1 is LNHNV, CDR2 YYDKDF (reference sequence). V gave up 0 bases and J gave up 5 bases, with 14 bases separating them. The CDR3 loop is CATSRDYALRDEQYF. DNA for the CDR3: TGTGCCACCAGCAGAGATTACGCACTCCGGGACGAGCAGTACTTC.

A remark on this clone: The junction and the germline gene differ at one end; a read error may be behind it. This chain connects TRBV6-1 to TRBJ1-6; unclear D gene. The CDR3 contains 15 residues. Per the germline V gene, CDR1 is MNHNS and CDR2 is SASEGT. This chain's CDR3 is CASSGVPSTNSHLHF. The CDR3 bases are TGTGCCAGCAGTGGTGTACCCTCCACCAATTCACACCTCCACTTT.

Comments on this clone: The junction departs from the called germline gene at one end, perhaps through a read error. J is TRBJ2-1 and V is TRBV28; 11 bases are shared with TRBD1. The CDR3 totals 20 residues. Germline CDR1 is MDHEN and CDR2 is SYDVKM. This CDR3 is CASREGAGTGGHYSDNEQFF. For the CDR3, the DNA is TGTGCCAGCAGAGAAGGTGCCGGGACAGGGGGTCATTACTCCGACAATGAGCAGTTCTTC.

The rearrangement joins TRBV6-4 to TRBJ2-6; 7 nucleotides align to TRBD1. Trimming took 5 bases from V and 4 from J; bases not matched to a gene: 8. The CDR3 totals 16 residues. Germline CDR1 and CDR2: MRHNA and SNTAGT. The DNA for the CDR3 is TGTGCCAGCAGTTATACAGGGGTGGAAGGGGCCAACGTCCTGACTTTC. This gives the protein CASSYTGVEGANVLTF.

The CDR3, as DNA: TGTGCCAGTAGCGAGGGATACTTAGGGTACGAGCAGTACTTC. Translating it yields CASSEGYLGYEQYF. The chain carries TRBV19 and TRBJ2-7, with D possibly being TRBD2 (5 bases). The germline gives CDR1 LNHDA, CDR2 SQIVND (reference sequence). CDR3 length: 14 amino acids. Trimming took 6 bases from V and 4 from J, leaving 16 bases between them.

This chain joins TRBV7-9 and TRBJ1-1; 7 bases agree with TRBD1. CDR1 is SEHNR, CDR2 FQNEAQ, per germline (reference sequence). V shed 2 bases, J shed 2 bases, and the junction held 8 bases outside the gene matches. The length of the CDR3 is 16 residues. This chain's CDR3 is CASSLTSSGGNTEAFF. The CDR3 bases are TGTGCCAGCAGCTTAACATCATCAGGGGGAAACACTGAAGCTTTCTTT. Complete variable domain (other parts from reference TRBV7-9 and TRBJ1-1): DTGVSQNPRHKITKRGQNVTFRCDPISEHNRLYWYRQTLGQGPEFLTYFQNEAQLEKSRLLSDRFSAERPKGSFSTLEIQRTEQGDSAMYLCASSLTSSGGNTEAFFGQGTRLTVV.

V gene TRBV27 combines with J gene TRBJ1-6; 8 bases are shared with TRBD1. The CDR3 totals 17 residues. Germline values: CDR1 MNHEY, CDR2 SMNVEV (reference sequence). With V trimmed by 4 bases and J by 5 bases, 10 bases remained unmatched. The CDR3 is CASSSPGQGVDNSPLHF. Written as DNA, the CDR3 is TGTGCCAGCAGTTCTCCCGGACAGGGTGTCGATAATTCACCCCTCCACTTT.

This rearrangement joins TRBV4-3 to TRBJ1-1; no clear D gene. Trimming stripped 5 bases from V and 1 base from J, with 14 bases between. CDR3 length: 15 amino acids. Per the germline V gene, CDR1 is LGHNA and CDR2 is YSLEER. CDR3 amino acids: CASSAGLRSNTEAFF. Written as DNA, the CDR3 is TGCGCCAGCAGCGCGGGCCTCCGGTCGAACACTGAAGCTTTCTTT.

The chain is built from TRBV2 and TRBJ1-1; D possibly corresponds to TRBD1 (6 bases). Trimming left V 5 bases short and J 3 bases short, with 19 bases between. From germline, CDR1 is SNHLY and CDR2 FYNNEI. This CDR3 is built from 16 residues. The CDR3 protein is CASSPVGGPADTEAFF. In DNA form, the CDR3 reads TGTGCCAGCAGTCCGGTTGGGGGCCCTGCAGACACTGAAGCTTTCTTT.

V gene TRBV28 combines with J gene TRBJ2-7; D unresolved. In germline, CDR1 is MDHEN, CDR2 SYDVKM. The CDR3 runs to 14 residues. V lost 1 base and J 0 bases, leaving 7 bases between the germline ends. The CDR3 here is CASSLLDISYEQYF. The CDR3, as DNA: TGTGCCAGCAGTTTATTAGACATCTCCTACGAGCAGTACTTC.

The chain links TRBV11-1 to TRBJ2-3; 10 nucleotides line up with TRBD2. The CDR3 has 16 residues. The germline CDR1 and CDR2 sequences are SGHAT and FQDESV (reference sequence). V was clipped by 5 bases and J by 3 bases; unmatched bases: 8. The CDR3 spells CASSPWTSGGTDTQYF. DNA for the CDR3: TGTGCCAGCAGCCCGTGGACTAGCGGAGGTACAGATACGCAGTATTTT.

This chain connects TRBV29-1 to TRBJ2-3; D is perhaps TRBD2 (6 bases). V lost 8 bases and J lost 3, with 12 bases in between. Germline V gives CDR1 SQVTM, CDR2 ANQGSEA. The CDR3 runs to 12 residues. The CDR3 DNA reads TGCAGCTGCGGAGGGGAGACAGATACGCAGTATTTT. Amino acids: CSCGGETDTQYF.

J is TRBJ2-1 and V is TRBV7-9, with 9 positions matching TRBD1. V lost 0 bases and J lost 7; bases outside the gene matches: 10. This CDR3 is 17 amino acids long. From germline, CDR1 is SEHNR and CDR2 FQNEAQ (reference sequence). CDR3 sequence: CASSLAIAGTGKNEQFF. For the CDR3, the DNA is TGTGCCAGCAGCTTAGCAATCGCCGGGACAGGGAAAAATGAGCAGTTCTTC.

V is TRBV5-1 and J is TRBJ2-5; D gene ambiguous. The CDR3 has 13 amino acids. The germline V gene has CDR1 SGHRS and CDR2 YFSETQ. Trimming removed 7 bases from V and 2 bases from J, with 12 bases in between. The CDR3 region is CASLFPLQETQYF. DNA of the CDR3: TGCGCCAGCCTATTCCCACTTCAAGAGACCCAGTACTTC.

This chain connects TRBV28 to TRBJ1-5; no clear D. V was cut by 8 bases and J by 2 bases, with 7 bases left in between. The length of the CDR3 is 12 residues. CDR1 is MDHEN and CDR2 is SYDVKM in the germline V gene. CDR3 coding DNA: TGTGCCAGCTGGCAGGGCAATCAGCCCCAGCATTTT. Its translation is CASWQGNQPQHF.

This chain joins TRBV19 and TRBJ2-4; D might be TRBD2 (5 bases). V was shortened by 5 bases and J by 7 bases, with 21 bases between the two germline ends. Germline CDR1 LNHDA, CDR2 SQIVND (reference sequence). The CDR3 totals 16 residues. CDR3 nucleotides: TGTGCCAGTAGTTTTTCTGCCGGGAATTCTTACAACATTCAGTACTTC. Amino acid sequence: CASSFSAGNSYNIQYF. The variable domain in full, completed from reference TRBV19 and TRBJ2-4, reads DGGITQSPKYLFRKEGQNVTLSCEQNLNHDAMYWYRQDPGQGLRLIYYSQIVNDFQKGDIAEGYSVSREKKESFPLTVTSAQKNPTAFYLCASSFSAGNSYNIQYFGAGTRLSVL.

The J gene is TRBJ1-1, the V gene TRBV19; D is ambiguous. Per the germline V gene, CDR1 is LNHDA and CDR2 is SQIVND (reference sequence). V dropped 6 bases and J dropped 1 base, with 12 bases sitting between them. This CDR3 is 14 amino acids long. CDR3 coding DNA: TGTGCCAGTAGAGTGACACGATCGAACACTGAAGCTTTCTTT. It is translated as CASRVTRSNTEAFF. Full variable domain (outside the CDR3, taken from reference TRBV19 and TRBJ1-1): DGGITQSPKYLFRKEGQNVTLSCEQNLNHDAMYWYRQDPGQGLRLIYYSQIVNDFQKGDIAEGYSVSREKKESFPLTVTSAQKNPTAFYLCASRVTRSNTEAFFGQGTRLTVV.

The chain employs TRBV4-1 and TRBJ2-7; 10 bases match TRBD2. Per germline, CDR1 MGHRA and CDR2 YSYEKL. This CDR3 has 16 amino acids. J was trimmed by 2 bases and V by 0 bases; bases with no gene match: 4. CDR3 nucleotide sequence: TGCGCCAGCAGCCAAGATGGACTAGCGGTAGCCTACGAGCAGTACTTC. This sequence encodes CASSQDGLAVAYEQYF.

The V and J genes are TRBV2 and TRBJ1-1; 9 bases line up with TRBD1. Germline-derived CDR1 and CDR2 are SNHLY and FYNNEI. The CDR3 runs to 13 residues. V shed 4 bases, J shed 11 bases, and the junction held 8 bases outside the gene matches. The CDR3: CASSGTGAPWAFF. CDR3 sequence (DNA): TGTGCCAGCAGTGGGACAGGGGCTCCCTGGGCTTTCTTT. Full variable domain (rest looked up from reference TRBV2 and TRBJ1-1): EPEVTQTPSHQVTQMGQEVILRCVPISNHLYFYWYRQILGQKVEFLVSFYNNEISEKSEIFDDQFSVERPDGSNFTLKIRSTKLEDSAMYFCASSGTGAPWAFFGQGTRLTVV.

The rearrangement uses TRBV7-2 and TRBJ1-1, with TRBD1 identical over 7 bases. J gave up 1 base and V 6 bases, and 2 bases lay outside the gene matches. Germline V gives CDR1 SGHTA, CDR2 FQGNSA. The CDR3 loop spans 13 amino acids. The CDR3 reads CASSRQGNTEAFF. In nucleotides, the CDR3 is TGTGCCAGCAGTCGACAGGGGAACACTGAAGCTTTCTTT.

This chain links TRBV4-1 with TRBJ2-2; the match to TRBD2 covers 14 bases. Germline CDR1 reads MGHRA; CDR2 reads YSYEKL. The V and J ends lost 7 bases and 5 bases, in that order; junction bases with no gene match: 6. There are 16 residues in the CDR3. The CDR3 DNA sequence: TGCGCCAGCAACCCGGGACTAGCGGGAGTAACCGGGGAGCTGTTTTTT. Its protein product is CASNPGLAGVTGELFF.

CDR3 residues: CASSLVGRNTEAFF. The DNA of the CDR3 is TGCGCCAGCAGCTTGGTCGGTAGGAACACTGAAGCTTTCTTT. The V call is TRBV5-1, the J call TRBJ1-1; D call uncertain. The V gene's germline CDR1 is SGHRS and CDR2 YFSETQ. The germline V and J ends were trimmed by 0 bases and 1 base, with 7 bases remaining between them. The CDR3 is 14 amino acids.

This chain uses TRBV9 with TRBJ2-3; 7 bases fit TRBD2. This CDR3 spans 16 amino acids. CDR1 is SGDLS, CDR2 YYNGEE, per germline. With 0 bases clipped from V and 2 bases from J, the junction kept 6 bases outside the gene matches. CDR3 DNA sequence: TGTGCCAGCAGCGTAGATCCGGGAGGCACCACAGATACGCAGTATTTT. Amino acids: CASSVDPGGTTDTQYF.